The 23 T cell receptor beta chains in this list originate from one sample, sequenced in a study of breast tumors, draining lymph nodes, adjacent tissues. The lymph nodes were axillary draining lymph nodes from breast cancer patients. TCRdb analysed the multiplex PCR reads with MiXCR anew, one entry per CDR3 protein. The sample includes about 140,000 distinct CDR3 sequences, over 25% of them seen just once. The sequenced sample was axillary lymph node tissue. All receptors derive from a female donor with breast cancer. Some clones in this sample may be carry-over from other donors' samples.

This clonotype was picked up many times. The rearrangement links TRBV12-3 or TRBV12-4 to TRBJ2-3; 7 bases are shared with TRBD1. The V and J ends lost 5 bases and 6 bases, in that order; junction bases with no gene match: 5. CDR3 size: 13 residues. The CDR3 DNA reads as TGTGCCAGCAGTATCGACAGGGACGATACGCAGTATTTT. The encoded protein is CASSIDRDDTQYF.

The chain links TRBV29-1 to TRBJ1-2, with 8 bases that match TRBD1. The CDR3 contains 14 residues. CDR1 is SQVTM, CDR2 ANQGSEA, per germline. V shed 4 bases and J 4 bases; nucleotides not matched to a gene: 8. The CDR3 reads CSVAGQGIFYGYTF. CDR3 DNA: TGCAGCGTTGCTGGACAGGGTATATTCTATGGCTACACCTTC.

This clonotype came up many times. The chain's CDR3 is CASSSFLAGGPFKTDTQYF. The CDR3 region has the DNA TGTGCCAGCAGCTCCTTTCTAGCGGGGGGACCGTTTAAGACAGATACGCAGTATTTT. V gene TRBV4-2 combines with J gene TRBJ2-3; 11 nucleotides align to TRBD2. Per germline, CDR1 LGHNA and CDR2 YNFKEQ. The CDR3 has 19 residues. J gave up 3 bases and V 5 bases, and 16 bases lay outside the gene matches.

This sequence joins TRBV6-1 and TRBJ1-5; weak D call: TRBD1 (5 bases). The V gene's germline CDR1 is MNHNS and CDR2 SASEGT. The CDR3 consists of 15 residues. V dropped 9 bases and J dropped 6 bases, with 21 bases sitting between them. For the CDR3, the DNA is TGTGCCAGTTCCCAGGGATCGGGGTCGGGTCAGCCCCAGCATTTT. Protein sequence: CASSQGSGSGQPQHF.

This clonotype has ten or more counts. The chain carries TRBV4-1 and TRBJ1-4, with D unclear. CDR3 length: 14 amino acids. CDR1 is MGHRA and CDR2 is YSYEKL in the germline V gene. Trimming cost V 2 bases and J 6 bases, with 10 bases left between them. CDR3 in amino acids: CASSQKVPDEKLFF. CDR3 sequence (DNA): TGCGCCAGCAGCCAAAAGGTCCCGGATGAAAAACTGTTTTTT.

This chain joins TRBV7-7 and TRBJ1-1; a possible D gene is TRBD1 (6 bases). CDR3 length: 9 residues. Germline V lookup: CDR1 SSHAT, CDR2 FNYEAQ (reference sequence). The CDR3 reads CRGGTEAFF. The CDR3 nucleotides read TGTAGGGGGGGCACTGAAGCTTTCTTT.

The CDR3 sequence is CATSRLSLGGRDEKLFF. The CDR3 DNA is TGTGCCACCAGCAGACTCAGTTTAGGGGGAAGGGATGAAAAACTGTTTTTT. The V call is TRBV15, the J call TRBJ1-4, with a weak D call TRBD1 (6 bases). CDR1 LNHNV and CDR2 YYDKDF come from the germline V gene (reference sequence). This CDR3 region has 17 residues. Trimming took off 2 bases at V and 6 bases at J, with 19 bases between the two ends.

In this sample, this clonotype turned up many times. The chain recombines TRBV7-8 with TRBJ2-2; TRBD2 is a possible D gene (5 bases). CDR3 length: 14 residues. The V end was cut by 5 bases, the J end by 8 bases, with 15 bases between. CDR1 and CDR2 (germline): SGHVS, FQNEAQ. Here the CDR3 reads CASSPTDLSGELFF. The CDR3, as DNA: TGTGCCAGCAGCCCGACGGACTTATCGGGGGAGCTGTTTTTT.

The chain links TRBV6-2 or TRBV6-3 to TRBJ1-1, with D unclear. The ends were cut back, 6 bases at V and 1 base at J, with 15 bases in the middle. Germline V gene sequence: CDR1 MNHEY, CDR2 SVGEGT. This CDR3 spans 15 amino acids. The CDR3 nucleotides read TGTGCCAGCAGAGATTACGGTTCCGGGAACACTGAAGCTTTCTTT. Translated, it gives CASRDYGSGNTEAFF.

CDR3 bases: TGCGCCAGCAGCCCCCCGGGACAAACGAACACTGAAGCTTTCTTT. This encodes CASSPPGQTNTEAFF. The chain carries TRBV4-3 and TRBJ1-1; possibly TRBD1 for D (6 bases). Trimming removed 4 bases at V and 1 base at J, with 13 bases between. Germline-derived CDR1 and CDR2 are LGHNA and YSLEER. CDR3 size: 15 residues.

At least ten counts were recorded for this clonotype. This sequence joins TRBV7-9 and TRBJ2-2; TRBD1 aligns across 7 bases. CDR1 is SEHNR, CDR2 FQNEAQ, per germline (reference sequence). V trimming: 4 bases; J trimming: 4 bases; junction bases outside the gene matches: 6. This CDR3 region has 15 residues. The CDR3 loop is CASSSGQVGTGELFF. The CDR3 DNA reads TGTGCCAGCAGCTCCGGACAGGTGGGCACCGGGGAGCTGTTTTTT.

This clonotype was seen ten or more times. V gene TRBV7-2 combines with J gene TRBJ2-7; D unclear. CDR1 SGHTA and CDR2 FQGNSA come from the germline V gene. The CDR3 runs to 15 residues. Between the trimmed V and J ends, which lost 1 base and 0 bases, there was a span of 10 bases. The CDR3 loop reads CASSLGSEVSYEQYV. The CDR3 DNA reads TGTGCCAGCAGCTTAGGGAGCGAGGTCTCCTACGAGCAGTACGTC.

This clonotype was seen a few times. A much larger clone lies a single base off, so this may be a read error. The CDR3 does not close with the conserved phenylalanine or tryptophan, likely indicating a read error. This chain links TRBV19 with TRBJ2-1; D is perhaps TRBD1 (5 bases). The CDR3 length is 16 residues. Per germline, CDR1 LNHDA and CDR2 SQIVND (reference sequence). The V end was cut by 7 bases, the J end by 2 bases, with 18 bases between. CDR3 loop: CASMLTVLGPYNEQFS. The CDR3 nucleotides read TGTGCCAGTATGTTGACAGTCCTCGGCCCCTACAATGAGCAGTTCTCC.

The chain joins TRBV6-5 to TRBJ2-6; D uncertain. CDR1 and CDR2 from the germline V gene are MNHEY and SVGAGI. Trimming left V 5 bases short and J 4 bases short, with 12 bases between. This CDR3 has 15 amino acids. CDR3 sequence reads: CASSHGFLGANVLTF. The CDR3 region has the DNA TGTGCCAGCAGTCACGGGTTCTTGGGGGCCAACGTCCTGACTTTC.

This clonotype was recorded many times. The chain employs TRBV11-3 and TRBJ2-5, with 7 positions matching TRBD2. Unmatched junction bases numbered 9, after V lost 4 bases and J lost 4 bases. CDR3 length equals 15 residues. Germline V gene sequence: CDR1 SGHNT, CDR2 YENEEA. The chain's CDR3 is CASSSGGGIGETQYF. CDR3 in DNA: TGTGCCAGCAGCTCCGGGGGAGGGATTGGAGAGACCCAGTACTTC.

This clonotype was detected a few times. A much larger clone differs from this one at a single base, so this may be a read error. The gene calls are TRBV6-6 and TRBJ2-3, with D possibly being TRBD1 (6 bases). Looked up from germline, CDR1 is MNHNY and CDR2 is SVGAGI (reference sequence). V dropped 5 bases and J dropped 2 bases, with 14 bases sitting between them. CDR3 length: 15 residues. The CDR3 loop reads CASSHDRWITDTQYF. In nucleotides, the CDR3 is TGTGCCAGCAGTCACGACAGGTGGATCACAGATACGCAGTATTTT.

This sequence joins TRBV6-2 or TRBV6-3 and TRBJ1-5, with a possible D match to TRBD1 (5 bases). Germline CDR1 and CDR2: MNHEY and SVGEGT. Deletions cut 6 bases from V and 4 bases from J, with 16 bases between. This CDR3 contains 15 residues. The CDR3 loop reads CASSRQRWVNQPQHF. For the CDR3, the DNA is TGTGCCAGCAGCCGACAGAGATGGGTAAATCAGCCCCAGCATTTT.

Many counts were recorded for this clonotype. The genes are TRBV4-1 and TRBJ2-5; no definite D call. V lost 4 bases, J lost 4 bases, and 16 bases lay in between. Germline V CDR1 and CDR2: MGHRA, YSYEKL. The CDR3 is 15 amino acids. CDR3 amino acids: CASSPNEGPAETQYF. The CDR3 DNA follows: TGCGCCAGCAGCCCTAATGAAGGACCCGCAGAGACCCAGTACTTC.

The sample holds many counts of this clonotype. A much more abundant neighbour one base away suggests this may be a read error. V is TRBV7-2 and J is TRBJ2-5; possibly TRBD1 or TRBD2 for D (7 bases each). The V gene's germline CDR1 is SGHTA and CDR2 FQGNSA. The CDR3 has 14 amino acids. In DNA, the CDR3 is TGTGCCAGCAGCTCCGTGGGGGGGACAGAGACCCAGTGCTTC. This gives the protein CASSSVGGTETQCF.

Remarks on this clonotype: This likely comes from a read error, as the CDR3 has no conserved phenylalanine or tryptophan at its end. V and J are TRBV7-8 and TRBJ2-5, with D possibly matching TRBD1 (5 bases). This CDR3 has 14 amino acids. V was clipped by 5 bases and J by 7 bases, with 17 bases between them. Germline lookup yields CDR1 SGHVS and CDR2 FQNEAQ. CDR3 nucleotide sequence: TGTGCCAGCAGCCGGAGTGCGGTTAGGGGGACCCAGTACCCC. Translating it yields CASSRSAVRGTQYP.

This clonotype was counted at least ten times. The chain's CDR3 is CASSPPSRGYGYTF. CDR3 sequence (DNA): TGTGCCAGCTCACCACCTTCACGGGGGTATGGCTACACCTTC. The V call is TRBV18, the J call TRBJ1-2; possible D gene TRBD1, 5 bases. The germline CDR1 and CDR2 sequences are KGHSH and LQKENI. This CDR3 comprises 14 residues. V lost 0 bases and J 5 bases, leaving 10 bases between the germline ends.

This clonotype was counted only a few times. The chain recombines TRBV20-1 with TRBJ1-1; TRBD1 might be the D (5 bases). Trimming cost V 1 base and J 0 bases, with 12 bases left between them. Germline CDR1 reads DFQATT; CDR2 reads SNEGSKA (reference sequence). The CDR3 is 15 residues long. CDR3 region: CSARGRGTMNTEAFF. The CDR3 DNA reads TGCAGTGCTAGAGGGAGGGGAACCATGAACACTGAAGCTTTCTTT.

This clonotype was counted between two and nine times. This rearrangement joins TRBV27 to TRBJ2-3, with 7 bases that match TRBD2. Germline loops: CDR1 MNHEY, CDR2 SMNVEV (reference sequence). The length of the CDR3 is 15 residues. Trimming at V came to 3 bases and at J to 1 base, leaving 4 bases not matched to a gene. The CDR3 nucleotides are TGTGCCAGCAGTTTTTGGCTAGCGGGCACAGATACGCAGTATTTT. This gives the protein CASSFWLAGTDTQYF.